This T cell receptor beta chain was captured by sequencing in a study of T-cell reconstitution after alpha-beta-depleted transplantation in children (dated by TCRdb to between 2015 and 2016). For context, the study as a whole: The study quantitatively tracked T-cell immune reconstitution after TCRalphabeta/CD19-depleted allogeneic hematopoietic cell transplantation in children using TCR repertoire profiling.

The sample holds a few counts of this clonotype. It has no known antigen specificity. The record has no base qualities; no much larger clone is one base away. Libraries were made using PCR. Instrument used: Illumina HiSeq 2500. To normalize quantification of the TCRbeta repertoire, the TCR libraries were built with molecular barcoding that relied on unique molecular identifiers. TCRdb passed the public sequencing reads through fastp at Q25 and MiXCR, retaining productive beta sequences. A single entry per CDR3 protein holds the most common genes and DNA from its merged rows. Within this sample are about 500,000 distinct CDR3 sequences, with 32% of them counted one time only. The ten biggest clones cover approximately 2.3% of the sample. Spanning cysteine to phenylalanine, the CDR3 consists of 18 amino acids. Only CDR3 DNA is held: 54 bases, read in frame from base 1. Relative to germline, V is missing 2 bases and J is missing 6 bases, with 16 bases of the junction outside any gene match. The CDR1 and CDR2 encoded by the germline V gene (reference sequence) are LNHNV and YYDKDF.

This TCR came from a human donor who donated a stem cell graft to a child with aplastic anemia. Recombination linked TRBV15 to TRBJ1-1, and 9 junction bases match TRBD1. The sample was PBMCs from the stem cell graft donor, taken from the stem cell graft. This receptor carries the CDR3 CATSRYTGGMDSLAEAFF. The bases are TGTGCCACCAGCAGATATACAGGGGGCATGGATTCGTTGGCTGAAGCTTTCTTT.